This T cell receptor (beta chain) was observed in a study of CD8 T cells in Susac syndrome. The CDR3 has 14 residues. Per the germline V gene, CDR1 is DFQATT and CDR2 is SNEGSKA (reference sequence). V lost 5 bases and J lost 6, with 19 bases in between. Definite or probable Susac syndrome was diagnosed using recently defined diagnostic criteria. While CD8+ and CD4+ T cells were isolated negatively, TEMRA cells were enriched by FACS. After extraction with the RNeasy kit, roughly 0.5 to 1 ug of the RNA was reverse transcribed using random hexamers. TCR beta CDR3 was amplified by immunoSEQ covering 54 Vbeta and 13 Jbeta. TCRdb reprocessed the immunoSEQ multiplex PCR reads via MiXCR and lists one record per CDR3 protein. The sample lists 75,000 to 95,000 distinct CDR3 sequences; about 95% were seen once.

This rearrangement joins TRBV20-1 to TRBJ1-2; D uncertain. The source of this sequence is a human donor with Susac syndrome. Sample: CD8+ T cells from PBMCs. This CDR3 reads CSAVWAAPRDGYTF. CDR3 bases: TGCAGTGCTGTATGGGCAGCACCGCGTGATGGCTACACCTTC.